This T cell receptor beta chain was recorded in a study of T cells in localized non-small cell lung cancer. The study's findings and limits: Because only a single region of the tumor was sequenced, heterogeneity remains possible. Tumor trailed uninvolved adjacent lung in T cell clonality, which peaked there.

Sequenced by immunoSEQ multiplex PCR; TCRdb stores in-frame clones only, minus some. The repertoire holds 50,000 or so clones, around 86% seen once, with 20% in the top ten. In its sample, this clone was seen a few times. Its antigen is still unknown. The origin of this receptor is a female donor older than 55 with stage II squamous cell lung carcinoma. This specimen consisted of peripheral blood, obtained before any cancer treatment.

The CDR3 bases are TGTGCAAGTCGCTTAGCTCTCGGTTGCCTAAAATTTAAGAGGGACACAAACTATGGCTACACCTTC. Protein: CASRLALGCLKFKRDTNYGYTF. The rearrangement links TRBV12-2 to TRBJ1-2; the table's D call TRBD1 went unverified against the DNA. TRBV12-2 is designated a pseudogene. CDR3 length equals 22 residues.